This T cell receptor (beta chain) was recorded in a study of OX40 agonist ivuxolimab in advanced cancers. Study-wide context: Therapy given before enrollment (anti-PD-1, anti-PD-L1 or anti-CTLA-4) was allowed, and roughly 42% had some. Whole-study findings and limits: Researchers report that CD8+ T cells had, on average, more expanded clones than CD4+.

Here immunoSEQ multiplex PCR was the method, and the copy in TCRdb shows in-frame clones only, minus some. The sample has fewer than 20,000 clones, about two thirds seen once. This clone has just a few counts. Its antigen is not known. People who had autoimmune disease history or systemic immunosuppression were excluded. With baseline, cycle 4 day 1, and cycle 7 day 1 as timepoints, blood was sampled. The V end lost 5 bases, the J end lost 2 bases, and 11 bases lay between the germline ends. The germline CDR1 and CDR2 sequences are MDHEN and SYDVKM. CDR3 size: 14 residues. The J gene is TRBJ2-3, the V gene TRBV28; D is undetermined. Sequencing used CD4+ or CD8+ T cells sorted from blood, obtained in a trial of the OX40 agonist ivuxolimab. This TCR was recovered from an adult with an advanced solid tumor such as melanoma, head and neck, liver or kidney cancer. The CDR3 region is CASSTLDPTDTQYF. CDR3 sequence (DNA): TGTGCCAGCAGTACCCTGGACCCCACAGATACGCAGTATTTT.